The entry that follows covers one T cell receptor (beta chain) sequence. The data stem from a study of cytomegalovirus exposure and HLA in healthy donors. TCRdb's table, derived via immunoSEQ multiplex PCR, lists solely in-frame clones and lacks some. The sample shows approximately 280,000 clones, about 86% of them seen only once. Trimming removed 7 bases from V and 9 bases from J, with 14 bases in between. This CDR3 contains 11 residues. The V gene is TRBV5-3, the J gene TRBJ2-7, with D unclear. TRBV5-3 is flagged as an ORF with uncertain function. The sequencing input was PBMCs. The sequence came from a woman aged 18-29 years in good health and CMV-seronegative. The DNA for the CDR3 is TGTGCCAGATGGTACATGGCAGGGCAGTACTTC. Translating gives CARWYMAGQYF.